A selection of T cell receptor beta chains follows, all from one sample in a study of blood T cell repertoires in COVID-19. Profiled with immunoSEQ multiplex PCR; TCRdb holds only in-frame clones, not every one. The repertoire holds over 250,000 clones, with about 90% as singletons. The sequencing sample was made of PBMCs or T cells enriched from blood (not recorded which). All receptors derive from an older woman who had recovered from COVID-19. Each CDR3 is given without its conserved first and last residue.

J: TRBJ1-1; V: TRBV5-5; CDR3: ASSRGQGPRDTEAF
J: TRBJ2-5; V: TRBV27; CDR3: ASSLGSSGLQETQY
J: TRBJ1-5; V: TRBV19; CDR3: ASSTLGTGNQPQH
J: TRBJ2-3; V: TRBV21-1; CDR3: ASSRAPATDTQY
J: TRBJ2-5; V: TRBV28; CDR3: ASIPRGQQETQY
J: TRBJ2-1; V: TRBV7-8; CDR3: ASSLAYGENEQF
J: TRBJ2-7; V: TRBV12-3/TRBV12-4; CDR3: ASSYHGEQY
J: TRBJ1-1; V: TRBV5-6; CDR3: ASRSRHALMNTEAF
J: TRBJ1-4; V: TRBV2; CDR3: ASRGTAGEKLF
J: TRBJ1-1; V: TRBV7-2; CDR3: ASSVASTGYTEAF